This T cell receptor (beta chain) comes out of a study of blood T cell repertoires in COVID-19. Study-level information: Sources were T cells, B-cell-depleted T cells, or PBMCs; the material itself was cDNA or gDNA.

Per the authors' pipeline: From reference gene primer amplification, estimates of nucleated cell counts were derived. This table comes from immunoSEQ multiplex PCR, and its TCRdb copy is limited to in-frame clones, with some not included. Clone size and the V and J calls come from that table; the DNA yielded D and trimming. The profile shows about half a million clones, 80% to 90% of them singletons. Germline CDR1 MNHEY, CDR2 SMNVEV (reference sequence). The CDR3 is made up of 14 amino acids. V lost 8 bases and J lost 3; bases outside the gene matches: 9. The sample was peripheral blood. This sequence joins TRBV27 and TRBJ1-2, with TRBD1 matching over 7 bases. This TCR was sampled from a human donor in a cohort sampled during active COVID-19. The CDR3 DNA reads as TGTGCCAGCGGAATTCCAGGGGGTTACTATGGCTACACCTTC. Its translation: CASGIPGGYYGYTF.